Each of the 25 T cell receptor beta chains below was sequenced from the same sample in a study of blood T cell repertoires in COVID-19. Data came from immunoSEQ multiplex PCR; TCRdb stores just in-frame clones and leaves some out. The sample records roughly 200,000 clones, about 77% being singletons. The sample taken for sequencing was peripheral blood. The source of these receptors is a woman of 80 years or more with active or convalescent COVID-19.

The CDR3 loop reads CASSPWRTSGGHTDTQYF. CDR3 sequence (DNA): TGTGCCAGCAGTCCGTGGAGGACTAGCGGGGGACACACAGATACGCAGTATTTT. This chain uses TRBV6-2 or TRBV6-3 with TRBJ2-3, with 13 bases lining up with TRBD2. Germline-derived CDR1 and CDR2 are MNHEY and SVGEGT. This CDR3 contains 18 residues. With 5 bases clipped from V and 2 bases from J, the junction kept 10 bases outside the gene matches.

The rearrangement links TRBV28 to TRBJ1-5; TRBD1 agrees at 7 bases. Looked up from germline, CDR1 is MDHEN and CDR2 is SYDVKM. The CDR3 contains 15 residues. Trimming cost V 7 bases and J 0 bases; bases outside gene matches: 6. The CDR3: CASNPQGVSNQPQHF. Here the CDR3 DNA reads TGTGCCAGCAATCCGCAGGGGGTTAGCAATCAGCCCCAGCATTTT.

J is TRBJ2-3 and V is TRBV7-8, with 8 bases lining up with TRBD1. The CDR3 is 15 residues long. The J segment lost 0 bases and the V segment lost 5 bases, leaving 4 bases of the junction unmatched. Germline V CDR1 and CDR2: SGHVS, FQNEAQ. The CDR3 nucleotides are TGTGCCAGCAGCCAACGACAGGGGAGCACAGATACGCAGTATTTT. Translating gives CASSQRQGSTDTQYF.

The rearrangement links TRBV28 to TRBJ1-5, with D possibly TRBD1 on 6 matching bases. The CDR3 is made up of 15 amino acids. Trimming pared 3 bases from V and 6 bases from J, leaving 15 bases between. Germline lookup yields CDR1 MDHEN and CDR2 SYDVKM. In nucleotides, the CDR3 is TGTGCCAGCAGTTTGAGTACAGGGTGGGGTCAGCCCCAGCATTTT. Its translation: CASSLSTGWGQPQHF.

V is TRBV10-3 and J is TRBJ2-7, with 13 bases fitting TRBD2. This CDR3 is 14 amino acids long. Germline V CDR1 and CDR2: ENHRY, SYGVKD. J gave up 7 bases and V 5 bases, and 5 bases lay outside the gene matches. This CDR3 is CAISTGTSGMEQYF. The DNA of the CDR3 is TGTGCCATCAGTACCGGGACTAGCGGGATGGAGCAGTACTTC.

Only one count was recorded for this clone. J is TRBJ1-1 and V is TRBV2, with D perhaps TRBD1 (6 bases). Trimming took 10 bases from V and 4 from J, leaving 13 bases between them. This CDR3 has 12 amino acids. Germline V gene lookup returns CDR1 SNHLY and CDR2 FYNNEI. This CDR3 is CAKGQGTTEAFF. The CDR3 DNA sequence: TGTGCCAAGGGCCAGGGGACCACTGAAGCTTTCTTT.

The chain links TRBV13 to TRBJ2-1; 7 bases fit TRBD2. Trimming at V came to 5 bases and at J to 4 bases, leaving 11 bases not matched to a gene. CDR3 length: 16 amino acids. The germline CDR1 and CDR2 sequences are PRHDT and FYEKMQ (reference sequence). In DNA, the CDR3 is TGTGCCAGCAGCACCTACTCTAGCGGAGGGTACAATGAGCAGTTCTTC. As protein: CASSTYSSGGYNEQFF.

The chain employs TRBV6-2 or TRBV6-3 and TRBJ2-7; 10 bases map to TRBD2. CDR1 is MNHEY and CDR2 is SVGEGT in the germline V gene. V shed 4 bases, J shed 3 bases, and the junction held 6 bases outside the gene matches. The CDR3 length is 15 residues. CDR3 DNA: TGTGCCAGCAGTTCAAGGACTAGCGGCTTCTACGAGCAGTACTTC. It codes for CASSSRTSGFYEQYF.

The J gene is TRBJ2-2, the V gene TRBV7-9; 7 bases agree with TRBD2. The V gene's germline CDR1 is SEHNR and CDR2 FQNEAQ (reference sequence). Trimming removed 7 bases from V and 2 bases from J; junction bases left unmatched: 19. The CDR3 runs 19 residues. The CDR3 protein is CASNDKGMAGVVNTGELFF. Written as DNA, the CDR3 is TGTGCCAGCAACGATAAAGGGATGGCGGGGGTTGTAAACACCGGGGAGCTGTTTTTT.

V usage is TRBV3-1 (or the pseudogene TRBV3-2) and J usage is TRBJ2-5; TRBD1 is a possible D gene (8 bases). CDR1 is LGHDT, CDR2 YNNKEL, per germline (reference sequence). CDR3 size: 15 residues. V was clipped by 4 bases and J by 5 bases, with 17 bases between them. CDR3 coding DNA: TGTGCCAGCAGCCCCCGACAGGGGCGGGAGGAGACCCAGTACTTC. It codes for CASSPRQGREETQYF.

The V call is TRBV6-5, the J call TRBJ2-5; 7 bases are shared with TRBD1. CDR3 size: 15 residues. Germline CDR1 is MNHEY and CDR2 is SVGAGI. Germline trimming cut 6 bases from V and 3 bases from J; bases unmatched to any gene: 10. Written as DNA, the CDR3 is TGTGCCAGCAGGCTCCTACAGGGGCGGGAAGAGACCCAGTACTTC. As protein: CASRLLQGREETQYF.

V usage is TRBV5-6 and J usage is TRBJ2-3, with D possibly TRBD2 on 7 matching bases. Germline V gene data show CDR1 as SGHDT and CDR2 as YYEEEE. The CDR3 has 13 amino acids. Trimming removed 4 bases from V and 4 bases from J, with 10 bases in between. CDR3: CASSKGGSDTQYF. For the CDR3, the DNA is TGTGCCAGCAGCAAGGGGGGGTCAGATACGCAGTATTTT.

The chain joins TRBV9 to TRBJ2-2; D unclear. V dropped 0 bases and J dropped 6 bases, with 9 bases sitting between them. From germline, CDR1 is SGDLS and CDR2 YYNGEE. This CDR3 is 14 amino acids long. This CDR3 is CASSVAGGSGELFF. The CDR3 DNA follows: TGTGCCAGCAGCGTAGCTGGCGGTTCCGGGGAGCTGTTTTTT.

This rearrangement joins TRBV18 to TRBJ2-3, with D possibly TRBD1 on 6 matching bases. CDR3 length: 16 residues. Looked up from germline, CDR1 is KGHSH and CDR2 is LQKENI. Trimming shortened V by 5 bases and J by 3 bases, and 18 bases separated the two germline ends. This CDR3 reads CASSFIQGRRTDTQYF. CDR3 in DNA: TGTGCCAGCTCATTCATCCAGGGGAGAAGGACAGATACGCAGTATTTT.

The chain couples TRBV5-1 to TRBJ2-7; no clear D gene. The germline V gene has CDR1 SGHRS and CDR2 YFSETQ. Trimming removed 3 bases at V and 2 bases at J, with 18 bases between. This CDR3 is 16 amino acids long. The CDR3 region has the DNA TGCGCCAGCAGCTCGGTCCCTGAAAAGTTGGCCTACGAGCAGTACTTC. Its translation: CASSSVPEKLAYEQYF.

The V gene is TRBV9, the J gene TRBJ1-1, with D hard to call. V was trimmed by 0 bases and J by 3 bases, leaving 9 bases between them. The V gene's germline CDR1 is SGDLS and CDR2 YYNGEE. This CDR3 has 14 residues. In nucleotides, the CDR3 is TGTGCCAGCAGCGTAGGTCGCAGATACACTGAAGCTTTCTTT. Translating it yields CASSVGRRYTEAFF.

This clone was counted once. The chain has TRBV11-2 and TRBJ1-2, with 8 nucleotides matching TRBD1. CDR1 SGHAT and CDR2 FQNNGV come from the germline V gene. The CDR3 extends over 15 amino acids. The V segment lost 1 base and the J segment 6 bases; nucleotides outside the gene matches: 7. As DNA, the CDR3 is TGTGCCAGCAGCTTAGTGATGAGACAGGGGAATGGCTACACCTTC. Residues: CASSLVMRQGNGYTF.

This clone was seen at least ten times. The chain joins TRBV5-6 to TRBJ2-7; weak D call: TRBD1 (5 bases). Germline lookup yields CDR1 SGHDT and CDR2 YYEEEE. The germline V and J ends were trimmed by 1 base and 3 bases, with 11 bases remaining between them. The CDR3 spans 14 residues. The CDR3 DNA reads as TGTGCCAGCAGCTTGCAGGGATACGACTACGAGCAGTACTTC. This encodes CASSLQGYDYEQYF.

This chain joins TRBV6-5 and TRBJ1-2, with D unclear. Germline-derived CDR1 and CDR2 are MNHEY and SVGAGI. V shed 7 bases and J shed 4 bases, with 13 bases lying between them. The CDR3 runs 13 residues. This chain's CDR3 is CASTNGVSYGYTF. The CDR3 DNA sequence: TGTGCCAGCACCAACGGGGTTAGCTATGGCTACACCTTC.

The chain is built from TRBV5-1 and TRBJ2-1; D gene uncertain. The CDR3 is made up of 16 amino acids. From germline, CDR1 is SGHRS and CDR2 YFSETQ. V lost 1 base and J 0 bases, leaving 11 bases between the germline ends. The CDR3 reads CASSLPGASSYNEQFF. Written as DNA, the CDR3 is TGCGCCAGCAGCTTGCCGGGTGCTAGCTCCTACAATGAGCAGTTCTTC. Full variable domain (outside the CDR3, taken from reference TRBV5-1 and TRBJ2-1): KAGVTQTPRYLIKTRGQQVTLSCSPISGHRSVSWYQQTPGQGLQFLFEYFSETQRNKGNFPGRFSGRQFSNSRSEMNVSTLELGDSALYLCASSLPGASSYNEQFFGPGTRLTVL.

The sample holds one count of this clone. The rearrangement joins TRBV11-3 to TRBJ2-7; D uncertain. The germline V gene encodes CDR1 SGHNT and CDR2 YENEEA. The CDR3 spans 14 residues. With 2 bases removed from V and 0 bases from J, the gap between germline ends came to 8 bases. Here the CDR3 DNA reads TGTGCCAGCAGCTTAAGGTCGGGCTCCTACGAGCAGTACTTC. Its translation: CASSLRSGSYEQYF.

This chain connects TRBV29-1 to TRBJ1-1, with D perhaps TRBD1 (6 bases). CDR3 length equals 14 residues. Germline lookup yields CDR1 SQVTM and CDR2 ANQGSEA. V was cut by 7 bases and J by 1 base, with 16 bases left in between. The CDR3 DNA follows: TGCAGCGCCTCCAGACAGGACACGAACACTGAAGCTTTCTTT. Its translation: CSASRQDTNTEAFF.

This rearrangement joins TRBV6-2 or TRBV6-3 to TRBJ2-3; D is undetermined. Trimming removed 6 bases from V and 4 bases from J, with 23 bases in between. Germline-derived CDR1 and CDR2 are MNHEY and SVGEGT. The CDR3 spans 17 residues. In nucleotides, the CDR3 is TGTGCCAGCAGCGGAGAAGGTCCGTTTCGGTCGGCAGATACGCAGTATTTT. This codes for CASSGEGPFRSADTQYF.

V and J are TRBV11-2 and TRBJ2-3; 10 nucleotides agree with TRBD2. The V gene's germline CDR1 is SGHAT and CDR2 FQNNGV. The CDR3 length is 17 residues. The trim removed 4 bases at V and 0 bases at J, leaving 7 bases unmatched. CDR3 protein: CASSSILSGGSTDTQYF. The CDR3 DNA reads TGTGCCAGCAGCTCCATCCTTAGCGGGGGGAGCACAGATACGCAGTATTTT.

This clone was recorded only once. V gene TRBV10-3 combines with J gene TRBJ2-7; TRBD2 matches at 12 bases. The germline CDR1 and CDR2 sequences are ENHRY and SYGVKD. The CDR3 totals 18 residues. With 3 bases clipped from V and 0 bases from J, the junction kept 9 bases outside the gene matches. CDR3 residues: CAISDRASGGANSYEQYF. The CDR3 DNA follows: TGTGCCATCAGTGATAGGGCTAGCGGGGGGGCTAACTCCTACGAGCAGTACTTC.